The 21 T cell receptor beta chains below come from one sample, sequenced in a study of blood T cell repertoires in COVID-19. TCRdb's table, derived via immunoSEQ multiplex PCR, lists solely in-frame clones and lacks some. The sample lists 300,000 or so clones; around nine tenths were seen once. Sequenced sample: PBMCs or T cells enriched from blood (not recorded which). The receptors shown here come from a man in his fifties or sixties who had recovered from COVID-19.

V and J are TRBV10-3 and TRBJ1-1, with 10 bases aligning to TRBD1. J gave up 3 bases and V 10 bases, and 5 bases lay outside the gene matches. This CDR3 contains 13 residues. Germline V gives CDR1 ENHRY, CDR2 SYGVKD. CDR3: CATSGTGDTEAFF. The CDR3, as DNA: TGTGCCACGTCCGGGACAGGGGACACTGAAGCTTTCTTT.

This chain uses TRBV3-1 (or the pseudogene TRBV3-2) with TRBJ2-7; maybe TRBD2 (6 bases). CDR1 and CDR2 from the germline V gene are LGHDT and YNNKEL (reference sequence). This CDR3 contains 14 residues. V lost 4 bases and J lost 7, with 17 bases in between. The CDR3 DNA reads as TGTGCCAGCAGCCCCCGCAGAGACAGCGGGGAGCAGTACTTC. Translated, it gives CASSPRRDSGEQYF.

This chain connects TRBV3-1 (or the pseudogene TRBV3-2) to TRBJ1-6; no clear D gene. V was cut by 5 bases and J by 9 bases, with 11 bases left in between. Germline CDR1 is LGHDT and CDR2 is YNNKEL (reference sequence). The CDR3 sequence is 13 residues long. CDR3 loop: CASSGSGSSPLHF. CDR3 coding DNA: TGTGCCAGCAGCGGAAGTGGGAGTTCACCCCTCCACTTT.

This chain links TRBV11-2 with TRBJ1-2; D unresolved. The V end was cut by 5 bases, the J end by 5 bases, with 12 bases between. The CDR3 length is 13 residues. Germline CDR1 is SGHAT and CDR2 is FQNNGV. CDR3 residues: CASSPQVGYGYTF. The CDR3 nucleotides read TGTGCCAGCAGCCCCCAAGTCGGGTATGGCTACACCTTC.

This clone showed up just once. The chain recombines TRBV5-6 with TRBJ2-3, with TRBD2 identical over 12 bases. CDR1 SGHDT and CDR2 YYEEEE come from the germline V gene. The CDR3 runs 14 residues. The V and J ends lost 0 bases and 12 bases, in that order; junction bases with no gene match: 5. The CDR3 nucleotides are TGTGCCAGCAGCTTGGGACTAGCGGGAGCTTCTCAGTATTTT. Its translation: CASSLGLAGASQYF.

The chain combines TRBV4-1 with TRBJ1-1; 7 nucleotides agree with TRBD1. The CDR3 contains 15 residues. Per the germline V gene, CDR1 is MGHRA and CDR2 is YSYEKL. V lost 0 bases and J lost 2; bases outside the gene matches: 3. The CDR3 loop reads CASSQDTGVNTEAFF. As DNA, the CDR3 is TGCGCCAGCAGCCAAGATACAGGGGTTAACACTGAAGCTTTCTTT.

This clone was detected once. J is TRBJ2-2 and V is TRBV7-5; no check of the table's D call, TRBD2, against the DNA was made. TRBV7-5 is tagged as a pseudogene. There are 15 residues in the CDR3. The CDR3 region is CARSSSGSNTGELFF. The CDR3 DNA sequence: TGTGCCAGAAGCTCTAGCGGGAGTAACACCGGGGAGCTGTTTTTT.

The chain joins TRBV5-1 to TRBJ1-4; D is unclear. Germline assignment: CDR1 SGHRS and CDR2 YFSETQ. Trimming pared 0 bases from V and 4 bases from J, leaving 7 bases between. The CDR3 length is 14 residues. This CDR3 is CASSLGSGNEKLFF. The CDR3, as DNA: TGCGCCAGCAGCTTGGGGTCCGGTAATGAAAAACTGTTTTTT.

The CDR3 sequence: CASSLGMEGLGGPQHF. The CDR3, as DNA: TGTGCCAGCAGCTTAGGGATGGAGGGCCTTGGTGGGCCCCAGCATTTT. The V call is TRBV7-2, the J call TRBJ1-5; no clear D. The CDR3 sequence is 16 residues long. The V end lost 1 base, the J end lost 9 bases, and 19 bases lay between the germline ends. CDR1 and CDR2 from the germline V gene are SGHTA and FQGNSA.

J is TRBJ2-7 and V is TRBV15, with 10 bases identical to TRBD1. The V gene end was trimmed by 4 bases and the J gene end by 2 bases; junction bases not matched to a gene: 5. The CDR3 extends over 15 amino acids. The V gene's germline CDR1 is LNHNV and CDR2 YYDKDF (reference sequence). CDR3: CATSNRDRGPYEQYF. The CDR3 DNA is TGTGCCACCAGCAACCGGGACAGGGGACCCTACGAGCAGTACTTC. The full variable domain, completed using reference TRBV15 and TRBJ2-7, is DAMVIQNPRYQVTQFGKPVTLSCSQTLNHNVMYWYQQKSSQAPKLLFHYYDKDFNNEADTPDNFQSRRPNTSFCFLDIRSPGLGDTAMYLCATSNRDRGPYEQYFGPGTRLTVT.

The chain recombines TRBV2 with TRBJ1-1; no clear D. The CDR3 is 15 amino acids. CDR1 and CDR2 from the germline V gene are SNHLY and FYNNEI. Trimming stripped 1 base from V and 4 bases from J, with 13 bases between. The CDR3 nucleotides are TGTGCCAGCAGTGAAGAATTTTCTGCGGTCACTGAAGCTTTCTTT. It codes for CASSEEFSAVTEAFF.

The gene calls are TRBV10-1 and TRBJ2-7; maybe TRBD2 (6 bases). CDR1 and CDR2 (germline): WNHNN, SYGVQD (reference sequence). The CDR3 covers 14 residues. V was shortened by 0 bases and J by 4 bases, with 10 bases between the two germline ends. The CDR3 DNA reads TGCGCCAGCAGTGAGTCGCCCGGGAGTTACGAGCAGTACTTC. Protein sequence: CASSESPGSYEQYF.

The chain carries TRBV28 and TRBJ2-1; 8 bases agree with TRBD2. Germline CDR1 MDHEN, CDR2 SYDVKM. CDR3 length: 16 amino acids. V shed 5 bases, J shed 0 bases, and the junction held 6 bases outside the gene matches. DNA of the CDR3: TGTGCCAGCAGTCAACCCAGCGGGAGCTCCTACAATGAGCAGTTCTTC. Amino acid sequence: CASSQPSGSSYNEQFF.

Concerning this clone itself: The identical CDR3 is also encoded by other nucleotide sequences in the sample. J is TRBJ2-1 and V is TRBV29-1; unclear D gene. V gave up 1 base and J gave up 0 bases, with 7 bases separating them. Germline lookup yields CDR1 SQVTM and CDR2 ANQGSEA. The CDR3 extends over 14 amino acids. The CDR3 region is CSVEGRSSYNEQFF. The CDR3 bases are TGCAGCGTTGAAGGACGGAGCTCCTACAATGAGCAGTTCTTC.

As for this clone: A junction end diverges from the germline sequence, so it may reflect a read error. CDR3 sequence: CASSDPGHSFRF. CDR3 nucleotide sequence: TGTGCCAGCAGCGACCCGGGACATTCCTTCCGTTTT. The chain joins TRBV3-1 (or the pseudogene TRBV3-2) to TRBJ2-3, with D possibly TRBD1 on 6 matching bases. The germline CDR1 and CDR2 sequences are LGHDT and YNNKEL (reference sequence). The CDR3 contains 12 residues.

The V call is TRBV5-1, the J call TRBJ2-5, with TRBD2 matching 13 bases. Germline V gene lookup returns CDR1 SGHRS and CDR2 YFSETQ. The CDR3 spans 16 residues. Trimming cost V 6 bases and J 0 bases; bases outside gene matches: 5. The CDR3 loop reads CASKTTSGGYQETQYF. In nucleotides, the CDR3 is TGCGCCAGCAAAACGACTAGCGGGGGGTACCAAGAGACCCAGTACTTC.

The V call is TRBV5-4, the J call TRBJ1-2; D is perhaps TRBD1 (5 bases). Germline CDR1 reads SGHNT; CDR2 reads YYREEE (reference sequence). The CDR3 is made up of 16 amino acids. Trimming cost V 4 bases and J 2 bases, with 18 bases left between them. As DNA, the CDR3 is TGTGCCAGCAGCGCGGCGGGGGGAGCCCTAAACTATGGCTACACCTTC. The encoded protein is CASSAAGGALNYGYTF.

This chain joins TRBV5-1 and TRBJ1-5; 11 positions agree with TRBD1. This CDR3 is 15 amino acids long. CDR1 is SGHRS, CDR2 YFSETQ, per germline. Losses at the gene ends were 4 bases for V and 6 bases for J; bases not matched to a gene: 6. The CDR3, as DNA: TGCGCCAGCAGCCCCGGACAGGGGGCTGGTCAGCCCCAGCATTTT. Residues: CASSPGQGAGQPQHF.

DNA for the CDR3: TGTGCCAGCACTGCCCTAGCGGGGCCTACTAATGAGCAGTTCTTC. Protein: CASTALAGPTNEQFF. The chain couples TRBV6-5 to TRBJ2-1; TRBD2 aligns across 9 bases. Unmatched junction bases numbered 11, after V lost 7 bases and J lost 7 bases. Germline CDR1 reads MNHEY; CDR2 reads SVGAGI. The CDR3 has 15 amino acids.

The rearrangement joins TRBV10-3 to TRBJ1-1; TRBD1 matches 10 bases. There are 14 residues in the CDR3. Per germline, CDR1 ENHRY and CDR2 SYGVKD. V dropped 6 bases and J dropped 6; count of bases not matched to a gene: 7. The CDR3, as DNA: TGTGCCATCAGCAGGGACAGGGGTGTGGCTGAAGCTTTCTTT. Its protein is CAISRDRGVAEAFF.

This chain connects TRBV5-1 to TRBJ2-1; a weak D match, TRBD2 (5 bases). CDR1 and CDR2 (germline): SGHRS, YFSETQ. CDR3 length: 14 amino acids. V gave up 2 bases and J gave up 8 bases, with 14 bases separating them. The chain's CDR3 is CASSFSGNGDEQFF. The CDR3, as DNA: TGCGCCAGCAGCTTCTCGGGAAACGGGGATGAGCAGTTCTTC.